This TCR beta chain was found in a study of molecular identifiers for immune sequencing clone quantification. Bulk libraries came from a prior protocol with listed TCR primers. TCRdb reanalysed the PCR reads using MiXCR and keeps one entry per CDR3 protein. This table holds roughly 320,000 distinct CDR3 sequences, about 22% found once. This clonotype was recorded many times. Germline CDR1 reads SEHNR; CDR2 reads FQNEAQ (reference sequence). The CDR3 is made up of 14 amino acids. V gave up 5 bases and J gave up 8 bases, with 13 bases separating them. The receptor was isolated from a human donor in good health. Some libraries in this study had Jurkat cell RNA spiked in. The material sequenced was naive CD8+ T cells from blood, with Jurkat cell RNA spiked in. Subset indicated: FACS-sorted CD8+CD4-CCR7+CD45RA+ naive T cells. The V and J genes are TRBV7-9 and TRBJ1-6, with unresolved D. CDR3 sequence reads: CASSPDPTDSPLHF. In DNA, the CDR3 is TGTGCCAGCAGCCCGGATCCTACCGATTCACCCCTCCACTTT.